This T cell receptor beta chain stems from a study of CD8+ T cells in alopecia areata. cDNA reverse transcribed from extracted RNA served as the sequencing template. Measured with immunoSEQ multiplex PCR; TCRdb has only the in-frame clones, and not every one. This table has 90,000 to 130,000 clones, under 65% appearing once. Comment on this clone: Its antigen is unidentified.

Germline assignment: CDR1 MDHEN and CDR2 SYDVKM. The ends were cut back, 2 bases at V and 1 base at J, with 10 bases in the middle. The CDR3 covers 15 residues. The study, taken as a whole, reports: TCR sharing was clearer in mice than between patients, perhaps partly owing to patient HLA diversity. Normal-skin resident alphabeta T cells also appear among scalp sample sequences.

The specimen sequenced was NKG2D-low CD8+ T cells sorted from blood. The rearrangement joins TRBV28 to TRBJ2-3, with TRBD2 as a possible D gene (6 bases). This TCR was recovered from a human donor with alopecia areata. CDR3 loop: CASSLLGGGTDTQYF. In DNA form, the CDR3 reads TGTGCCAGCAGTTTACTCGGCGGGGGCACAGATACGCAGTATTTT.